This T cell receptor beta chain came from a study of T cell responses to AZD1222 COVID-19 vaccine (dated by TCRdb to 2020 to 2023). As for the study more broadly: Because spike-specific TCR depth and breadth did not differ between the two schedules, AZD1222 recipients who got a second dose at roughly 4 weeks were pooled with those who got a second dose at roughly 12 weeks. TCR sequencing covered over 230 trial participants: nearly 210 given two doses of AZD1222 and about 26 given two doses of MenACWY control vaccine. Trial participants were enrolled into age subgroups of 18-55, 56-69 and 70-plus years, which contained around 150, 28 and 57 TCR-sequenced participants, respectively.

A remark on this clone: Its antigen remains undetermined. The sample holds no much larger clone one base away, and base qualities are not on file.

Overall study results and their limits: Nearly half of unique spike-specific TCRs reportedly recognized epitopes outside regions mutated in the B.1.351 and B.1.1.7 variants. In the small 56-69-year group, the increase in depth fell short of significance, most likely because of low power. Participants were mostly white British, with more females than males. The authors suggested clonal diversity may have been underestimated. Conclusions about previously exposed vaccinees were limited because only five to seven AZD1222 recipients were SARS-CoV-2 seropositive at baseline. No day 14 peak-response samples were available, so repertoires were characterized only after the peak T cell response. After two AZD1222 doses, both the breadth and the depth of spike-specific TCRs were significantly higher than at day 0 and than in MenACWY recipients. CD4 TCRs associated with the vaccine covered the entire spike protein, and the dominant responses were in regions 160-218 and 743-854.

In the paper's terms, the time point label means: baseline before first vaccination. The vaccinee samples were drawn from two UK trials, COV001 and COV002, one of which was a single-blind randomized controlled phase 2/3 trial testing AZD1222 (ChAdOx1 nCoV-19) in healthy adults. For TCRbeta chain sequencing, PBMC samples from trial participants were taken at day 0 and at day 28 after the second dose. The CDR3 regions of human TCRbeta chains were analyzed by immunosequencing. In the source study's methods: TCRs in the repertoires were matched against a reference library of SARS-CoV-2-specific TCRs that had been generated with the MIRA antigen-specificity platform. Breadth was defined as the fraction of unique TCRs that were SARS-CoV-2-associated. Depth was defined as the fraction of total T cells that were SARS-CoV-2-associated. Using the MIRA data, each spike-specific TCR was assigned both to the spike region to which the TCR was reactive and to a CD4 or CD8 class. Log10-transformed breadth and depth values were compared by one-way ANOVA with Sidak's multiple comparisons tests. TCRdb holds this immuneACCESS table with in-frame rearrangements only. Some clones are missing; in checked studies, unresolved V genes explain under half, and the rest has no known cause. For V, J and clone size, that table is used; D and trimming come from the DNA. The sample table holds under 150,000 clones, of which roughly 89% were seen once. Jointly, the top ten make up around 5.2% of the sample.

The CDR3, from cysteine to phenylalanine, totals 15 residues. Left in the record is the CDR3 DNA by itself, 45 bases read in frame from the first base. V has 4 bases trimmed and J has 8 bases trimmed; junction bases matching no gene number 12. Looking up the germline V gene yields CDR1 MDHEN and CDR2 SYDVKM. The sequence was collected from an adult in good health. Source: peripheral blood, taken on day 0 of AZD1222 vaccination. The chain is assembled from TRBV28 and TRBJ1-2; 8 nucleotides in the junction match TRBD1. Here the CDR3 is given as CASSSHAGGAGGYTF. In nucleotide form, the sequence is TGTGCCAGCAGTTCGCACGCAGGGGGCGCTGGGGGCTACACCTTC.